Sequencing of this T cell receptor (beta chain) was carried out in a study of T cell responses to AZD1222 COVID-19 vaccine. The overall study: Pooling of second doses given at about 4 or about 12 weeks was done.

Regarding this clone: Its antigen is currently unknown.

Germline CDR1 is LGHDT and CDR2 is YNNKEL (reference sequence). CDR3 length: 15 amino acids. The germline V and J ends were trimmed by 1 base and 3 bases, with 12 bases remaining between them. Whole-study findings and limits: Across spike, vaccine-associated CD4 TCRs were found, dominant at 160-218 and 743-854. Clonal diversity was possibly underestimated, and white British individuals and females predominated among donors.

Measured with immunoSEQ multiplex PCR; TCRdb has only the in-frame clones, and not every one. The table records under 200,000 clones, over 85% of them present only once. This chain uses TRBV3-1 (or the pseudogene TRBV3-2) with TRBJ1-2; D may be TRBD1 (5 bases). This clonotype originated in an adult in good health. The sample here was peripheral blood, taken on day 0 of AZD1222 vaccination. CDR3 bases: TGTGCCAGCAGCCAAGGAAGGGCGGGGGACTATGGCTACACCTTC. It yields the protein CASSQGRAGDYGYTF.